This T cell receptor beta chain originates from a study of regulatory T cells in long-lasting Graves disease. Study in general: Antithyroid drug use was under 3 months in newly diagnosed Graves' patients.

Time point meaning: newly diagnosed GD, antithyroid drugs for less than 3 months. PBMC-derived RNA was used for the TCR library. Concerning this clonotype itself: Its specificity is unknown. No conserved phenylalanine or tryptophan ends this CDR3, so it is likely a read error. Because the CDR3's place on the DNA is in doubt, the DNA is left out and the CDR3 is given as listed by TCRdb.

Investigators prepared the TCR beta libraries by applying iRepertoire HTBI primers and Arm-PCR of CDR3 regions. Each CDR3 protein gets one entry after TCRdb re-called the multiplex PCR reads with MiXCR. The table shows roughly 560,000 distinct CDR3 sequences, with more than 10% occurring only once. The CDR3 numbers 14 amino acids, ends counted. Germline V gives CDR1 SGHDT, CDR2 YYEEEE. General study findings and limits: With persistent disease, TRBV28, TRBJ1-2 and TRBJ2-5 were the favored segments. Possibly, too few samples lowered accuracy.

This same sample was also part of a study on T cells in Graves' hyperthyroidism and ophthalmopathy.

The chain couples TRBV5-6 to TRBJ1-5; the DNA was not compared with TRBD1, the D call given in the table. The sequence came from a woman aged 25 to 39 with Graves disease. The sequencing here drew on peripheral blood mononuclear cells (PBMCs), taken at new diagnosis, from a patient treated with antithyroid drugs. This chain's CDR3 is CASSLDRGNQPLHV.